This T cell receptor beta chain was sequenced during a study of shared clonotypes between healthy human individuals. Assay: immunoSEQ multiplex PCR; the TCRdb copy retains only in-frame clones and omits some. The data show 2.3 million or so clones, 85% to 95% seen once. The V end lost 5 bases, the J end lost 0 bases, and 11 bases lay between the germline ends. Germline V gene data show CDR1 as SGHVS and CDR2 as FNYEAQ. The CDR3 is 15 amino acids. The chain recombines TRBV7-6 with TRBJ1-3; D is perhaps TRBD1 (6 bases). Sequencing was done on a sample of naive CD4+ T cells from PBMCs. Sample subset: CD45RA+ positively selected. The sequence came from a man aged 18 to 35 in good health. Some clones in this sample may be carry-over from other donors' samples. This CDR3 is CASSTTGISGNTIYF. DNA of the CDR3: TGTGCCAGCAGCACCACAGGGATCTCTGGAAACACCATATATTTT.